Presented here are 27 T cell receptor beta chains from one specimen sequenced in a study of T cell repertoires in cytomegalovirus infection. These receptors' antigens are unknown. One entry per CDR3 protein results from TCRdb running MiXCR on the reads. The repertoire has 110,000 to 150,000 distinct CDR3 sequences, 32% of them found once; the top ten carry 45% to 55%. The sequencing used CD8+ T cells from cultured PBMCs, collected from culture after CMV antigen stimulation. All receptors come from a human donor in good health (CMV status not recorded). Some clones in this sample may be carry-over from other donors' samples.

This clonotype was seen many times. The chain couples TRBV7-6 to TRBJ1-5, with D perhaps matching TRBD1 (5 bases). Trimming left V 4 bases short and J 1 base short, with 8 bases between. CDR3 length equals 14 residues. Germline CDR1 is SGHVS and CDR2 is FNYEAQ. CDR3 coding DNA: TGTGCCAGCAGCTACCGGGACAGCAATCAGCCCCAGCATTTT. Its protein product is CASSYRDSNQPQHF.

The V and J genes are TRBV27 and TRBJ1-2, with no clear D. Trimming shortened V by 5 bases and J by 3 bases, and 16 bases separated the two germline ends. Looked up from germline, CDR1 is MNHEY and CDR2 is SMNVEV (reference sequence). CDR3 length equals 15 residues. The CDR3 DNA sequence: TGTGCCAGCAGTCCGGCGGCAGGTACCGACTATGGCTACACCTTC. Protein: CASSPAAGTDYGYTF.

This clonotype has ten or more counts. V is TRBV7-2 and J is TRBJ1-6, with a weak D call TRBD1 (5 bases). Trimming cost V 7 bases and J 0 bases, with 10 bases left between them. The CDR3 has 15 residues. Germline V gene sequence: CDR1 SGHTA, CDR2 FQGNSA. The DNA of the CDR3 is TGTGCCAGCACTCAAGACAGCTCCTATAATTCACCCCTCCACTTT. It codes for CASTQDSSYNSPLHF.

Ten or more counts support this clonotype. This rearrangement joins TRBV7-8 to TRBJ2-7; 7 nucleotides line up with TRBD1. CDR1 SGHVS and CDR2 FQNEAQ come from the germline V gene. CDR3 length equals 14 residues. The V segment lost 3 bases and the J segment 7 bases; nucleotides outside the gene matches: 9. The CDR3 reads CASSLGTGAWEQYF. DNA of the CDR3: TGTGCCAGCAGCTTGGGTACAGGGGCATGGGAGCAGTACTTC.

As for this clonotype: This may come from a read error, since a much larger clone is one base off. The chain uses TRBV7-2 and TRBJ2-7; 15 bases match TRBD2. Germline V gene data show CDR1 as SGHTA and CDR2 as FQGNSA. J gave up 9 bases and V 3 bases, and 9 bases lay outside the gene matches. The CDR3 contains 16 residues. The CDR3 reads CASSFSGLAGGHGQYF. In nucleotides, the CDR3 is TGTGCCAGCAGCTTTTCGGGACTAGCGGGGGGACACGGGCAGTACTTC.

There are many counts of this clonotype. The CDR3 region is CASSVGTGATGTEAFF. The CDR3 DNA sequence: TGTGCCAGCAGCGTCGGGACAGGGGCGACTGGCACTGAAGCTTTCTTT. V is TRBV9 and J is TRBJ1-1; TRBD1 agrees at 10 bases. This CDR3 comprises 16 residues. The V and J ends lost 2 bases and 4 bases, in that order; junction bases with no gene match: 8. Germline V gives CDR1 SGDLS, CDR2 YYNGEE.

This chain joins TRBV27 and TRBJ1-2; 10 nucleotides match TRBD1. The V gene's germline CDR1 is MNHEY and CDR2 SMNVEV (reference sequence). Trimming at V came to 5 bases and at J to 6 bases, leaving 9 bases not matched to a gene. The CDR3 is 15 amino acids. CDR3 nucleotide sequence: TGTGCCAGCAGTACCCGGACAGGGGGAGGGGATGGCTACACCTTC. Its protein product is CASSTRTGGGDGYTF.

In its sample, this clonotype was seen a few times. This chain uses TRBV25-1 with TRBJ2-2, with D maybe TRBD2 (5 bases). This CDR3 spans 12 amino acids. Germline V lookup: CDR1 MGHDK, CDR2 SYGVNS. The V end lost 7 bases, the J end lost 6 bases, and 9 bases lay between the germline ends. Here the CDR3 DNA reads TGTGCCAGCACGGGGTCTTCCGGGGAGCTGTTTTTT. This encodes CASTGSSGELFF.

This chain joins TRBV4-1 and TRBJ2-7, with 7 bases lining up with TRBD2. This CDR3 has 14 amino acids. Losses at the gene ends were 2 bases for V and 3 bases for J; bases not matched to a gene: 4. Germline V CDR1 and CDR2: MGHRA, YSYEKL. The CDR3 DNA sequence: TGCGCCAGCAGCCAAATCGCTAGCGGCTACGAGCAGTACTTC. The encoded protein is CASSQIASGYEQYF.

DNA for the CDR3: TGTGCCAGCGGGGACATTTATGGCTACACCTTC. This sequence encodes CASGDIYGYTF. The V and J genes are TRBV6-8 and TRBJ1-2, with D perhaps matching TRBD1 (6 bases). The CDR3 has 11 amino acids. The V end lost 8 bases, the J end lost 5 bases, and 9 bases lay between the germline ends. Germline V lookup: CDR1 MNHGY, CDR2 SAAAGT.

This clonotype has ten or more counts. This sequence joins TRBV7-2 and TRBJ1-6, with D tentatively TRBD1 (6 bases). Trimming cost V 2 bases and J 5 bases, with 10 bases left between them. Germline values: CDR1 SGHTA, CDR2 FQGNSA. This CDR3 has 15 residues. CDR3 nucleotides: TGTGCCAGCAGCTTAATGGACAGCAATAATTCACCCCTCCACTTT. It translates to CASSLMDSNNSPLHF.

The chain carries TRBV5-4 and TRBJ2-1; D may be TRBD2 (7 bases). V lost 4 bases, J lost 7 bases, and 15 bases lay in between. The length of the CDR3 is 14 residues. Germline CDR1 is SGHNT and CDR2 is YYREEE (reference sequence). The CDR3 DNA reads TGTGCCAGCAGCGATGGGGGGGCGAAGAATGAGCAGTTCTTC. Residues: CASSDGGAKNEQFF. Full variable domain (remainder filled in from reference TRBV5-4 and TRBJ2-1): ETGVTQSPTHLIKTRGQQVTLRCSSQSGHNTVSWYQQALGQGPQFIFQYYREEENGRGNFPPRFSGLQFPNYSSELNVNALELDDSALYLCASSDGGAKNEQFFGPGTRLTVL.

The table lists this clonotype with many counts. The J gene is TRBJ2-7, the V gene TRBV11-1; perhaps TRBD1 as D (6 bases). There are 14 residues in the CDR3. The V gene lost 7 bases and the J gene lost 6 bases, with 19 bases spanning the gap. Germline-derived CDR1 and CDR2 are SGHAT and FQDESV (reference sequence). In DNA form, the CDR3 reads TGTGCCAGCACCCCGACAGGCCCAACCTCCGAGCAGTACTTC. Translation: CASTPTGPTSEQYF.

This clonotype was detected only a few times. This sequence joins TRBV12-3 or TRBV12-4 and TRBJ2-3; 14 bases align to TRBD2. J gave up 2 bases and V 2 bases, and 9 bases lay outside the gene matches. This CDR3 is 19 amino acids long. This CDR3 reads CASSLSPGLAGAITDTQYF. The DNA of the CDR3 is TGTGCCAGCAGTTTATCGCCGGGACTAGCGGGGGCGATCACAGATACGCAGTATTTT.

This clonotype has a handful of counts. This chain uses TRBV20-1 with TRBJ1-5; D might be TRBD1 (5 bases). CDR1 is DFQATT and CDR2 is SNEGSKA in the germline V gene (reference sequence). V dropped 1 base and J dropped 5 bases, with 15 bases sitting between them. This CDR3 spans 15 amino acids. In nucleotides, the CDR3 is TGCAGTGCTAGAGCCACGGTGGGGGAGGATCAGCCCCAGCATTTT. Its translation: CSARATVGEDQPQHF.

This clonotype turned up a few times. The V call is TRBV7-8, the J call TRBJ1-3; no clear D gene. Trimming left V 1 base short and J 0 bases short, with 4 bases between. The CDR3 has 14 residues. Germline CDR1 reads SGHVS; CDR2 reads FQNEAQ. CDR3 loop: CASSLDLSGNTIYF. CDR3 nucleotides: TGTGCCAGCAGCTTAGACCTCTCTGGAAACACCATATATTTT.

CDR3 region: CASSLVAGGIDTQYF. The CDR3 coding sequence is TGTGCCAGCAGCTTAGTGGCGGGAGGGATAGATACGCAGTATTTT. The genes are TRBV11-2 and TRBJ2-3, with TRBD2 matching over 9 bases. From germline, CDR1 is SGHAT and CDR2 FQNNGV. V lost 1 base to trimming and J lost 5 bases; unmatched junction nucleotides: 4. The CDR3 runs to 15 residues.

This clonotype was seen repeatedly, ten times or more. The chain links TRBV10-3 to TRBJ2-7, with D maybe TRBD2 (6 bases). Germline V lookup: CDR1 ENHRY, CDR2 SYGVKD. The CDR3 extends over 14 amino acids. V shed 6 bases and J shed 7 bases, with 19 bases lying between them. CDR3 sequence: CAIRTGTGEGEQYF. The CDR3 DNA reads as TGTGCCATCAGAACCGGGACGGGGGAAGGAGAGCAGTACTTC.

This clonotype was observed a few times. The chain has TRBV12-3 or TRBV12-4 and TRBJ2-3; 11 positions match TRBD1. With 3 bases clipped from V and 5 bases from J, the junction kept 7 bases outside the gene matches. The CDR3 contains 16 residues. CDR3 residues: CASSFGQGARGDTQYF. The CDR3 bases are TGTGCCAGCAGTTTTGGACAGGGGGCGCGAGGAGATACGCAGTATTTT.

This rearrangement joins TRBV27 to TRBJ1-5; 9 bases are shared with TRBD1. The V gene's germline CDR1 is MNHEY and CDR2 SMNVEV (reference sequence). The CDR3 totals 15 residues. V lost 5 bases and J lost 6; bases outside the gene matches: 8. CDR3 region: CASSPSQGATQPQHF. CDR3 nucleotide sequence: TGTGCCAGCAGTCCTTCACAGGGGGCAACTCAGCCCCAGCATTTT.

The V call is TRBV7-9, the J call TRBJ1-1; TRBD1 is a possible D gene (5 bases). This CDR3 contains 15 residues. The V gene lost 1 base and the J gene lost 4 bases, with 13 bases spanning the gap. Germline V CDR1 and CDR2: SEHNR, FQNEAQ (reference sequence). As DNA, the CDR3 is TGTGCCAGCAGCTTAGTAGGGGCCGGTGGCACTGAAGCTTTCTTT. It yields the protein CASSLVGAGGTEAFF.

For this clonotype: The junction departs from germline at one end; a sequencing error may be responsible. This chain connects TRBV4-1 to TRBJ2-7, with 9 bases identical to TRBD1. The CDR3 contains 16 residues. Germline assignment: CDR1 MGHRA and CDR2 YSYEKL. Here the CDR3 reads CAISPPGQGFDYEQYF. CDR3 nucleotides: TGCGCCATCAGCCCTCCGGGACAGGGATTCGACTACGAGCAGTACTTC.

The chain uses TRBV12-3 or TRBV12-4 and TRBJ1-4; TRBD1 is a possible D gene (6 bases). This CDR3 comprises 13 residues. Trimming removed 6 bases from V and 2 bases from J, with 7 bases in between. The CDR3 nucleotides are TGTGCCAGCAGACAGGGCACTAATGAAAAACTGTTTTTT. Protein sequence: CASRQGTNEKLFF.

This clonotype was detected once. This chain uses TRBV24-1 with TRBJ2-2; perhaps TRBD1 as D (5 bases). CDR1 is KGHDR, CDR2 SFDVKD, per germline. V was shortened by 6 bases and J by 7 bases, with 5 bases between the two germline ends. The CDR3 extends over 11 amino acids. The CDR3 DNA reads TGTGCCACCAGTCAGGGCGGGGAGCTGTTTTTT. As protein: CATSQGGELFF.

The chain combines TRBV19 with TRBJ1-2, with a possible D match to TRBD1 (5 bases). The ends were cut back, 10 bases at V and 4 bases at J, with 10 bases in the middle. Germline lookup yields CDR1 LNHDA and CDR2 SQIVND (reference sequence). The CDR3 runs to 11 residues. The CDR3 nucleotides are TGTGCCACCCAAGACAGCTATGGCTACACCTTC. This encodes CATQDSYGYTF.

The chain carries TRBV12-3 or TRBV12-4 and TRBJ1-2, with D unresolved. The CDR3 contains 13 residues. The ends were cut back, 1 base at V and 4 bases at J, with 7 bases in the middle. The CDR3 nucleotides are TGTGCCAGCAGTTTAGGGATCGCCTATGGCTACACCTTC. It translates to CASSLGIAYGYTF.

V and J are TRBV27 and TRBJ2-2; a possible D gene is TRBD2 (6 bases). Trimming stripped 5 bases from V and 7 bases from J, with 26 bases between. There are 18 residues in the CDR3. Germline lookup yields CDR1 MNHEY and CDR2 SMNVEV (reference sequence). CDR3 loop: CASSPDGGSDYRNGELFF. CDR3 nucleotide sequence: TGTGCCAGCAGTCCTGACGGGGGATCGGATTACAGGAACGGGGAGCTGTTTTTT.